The text below deals with one TCR beta chain. Its antigen is not known. As for time point: persistent/refractory GD, antithyroid drugs over 5 years with positive TRAb. Scientists built the TCR library using RNA that was extracted from PBMCs. These data come from a study of regulatory T cells in long-lasting Graves disease. Arm-PCR of CDR3 regions and iRepertoire HTBI primers were used to build TCR beta libraries. In TCRdb, the multiplex PCR reads were re-called with MiXCR into one record per CDR3 protein. Here the sample spans under 500,000 distinct CDR3 sequences, less than 25% being singletons. CDR3 length: 15 residues. Germline V gives CDR1 SGHTA, CDR2 FQGTGA. The V gene end was trimmed by 5 bases and the J gene end by 4 bases; junction bases not matched to a gene: 10. Study-wide results and limits: Owing to a sample size that was small, accuracy may have been reduced. Gene preferences differed: TRBV28, TRBJ1-2, TRBJ2-5 in persistent cases.

This chain uses TRBV7-3 with TRBJ2-5, with 7 bases identical to TRBD2. The receptor comes from a female donor with Graves disease. The sample consisted of peripheral blood mononuclear cells (PBMCs), taken when the disease was refractory, from a patient treated with antithyroid drugs. The CDR3: CASSLQGTIGETQYF. The CDR3 nucleotides are TGTGCCAGCAGCCTTCAAGGGACTATAGGAGAGACCCAGTACTTC.